Presented here are 9 T cell receptor beta chains from one specimen sequenced in a study of blood T cell repertoires in COVID-19. Here immunoSEQ multiplex PCR was the method, and the copy in TCRdb shows in-frame clones only, minus some. The sample lists some 250,000 clones; approximately 90% were seen once. Material: PBMCs or T cells enriched from blood (not recorded which). These receptors were collected from a man aged 40-49 years who had recovered from COVID-19.

This chain links TRBV19 with TRBJ2-7, with D possibly TRBD1 on 7 matching bases. The V gene's germline CDR1 is LNHDA and CDR2 SQIVND (reference sequence). Trimming removed 5 bases at V and 2 bases at J, with 13 bases between. The CDR3 runs 14 residues. In DNA form, the CDR3 reads TGTGCCAGTAGTGCGGGGACAGCTACCTACGAGCAGTACTTC. It encodes CASSAGTATYEQYF.

CDR3 sequence (DNA): TGTGCCAGTCGACAGGGTATGGACTATGGCTACACCTTC. Translated: CASRQGMDYGYTF. The rearrangement links TRBV27 to TRBJ1-2; 7 nucleotides match TRBD1. V shed 9 bases, J shed 3 bases, and the junction held 7 bases outside the gene matches. Germline V lookup: CDR1 MNHEY, CDR2 SMNVEV (reference sequence). The CDR3 loop spans 13 amino acids.

This clone was observed once. The genes are TRBV3-1 (or the pseudogene TRBV3-2) and TRBJ1-5; 7 nucleotides line up with TRBD1. This CDR3 region has 16 residues. J lost 3 bases, V lost 4 bases, and 9 bases had no gene match. The germline V gene encodes CDR1 LGHDT and CDR2 YNNKEL (reference sequence). CDR3 in amino acids: CASSPQGGGYNQPQHF. Written as DNA, the CDR3 is TGTGCCAGCAGCCCCCAGGGGGGAGGCTACAATCAGCCCCAGCATTTT.

This sequence joins TRBV7-9 and TRBJ2-3, with D tentatively TRBD1 (5 bases). V was clipped by 6 bases and J by 10 bases, with 20 bases between them. This CDR3 spans 14 amino acids. Per germline, CDR1 SEHNR and CDR2 FQNEAQ (reference sequence). CDR3 sequence: CASSPTATASAQYF. The CDR3 coding sequence is TGTGCCAGCAGTCCCACGGCGACAGCCAGCGCGCAGTATTTT.

This chain connects TRBV5-1 to TRBJ1-6; tentatively, D is TRBD1 (5 bases). There are 14 residues in the CDR3. The V end lost 3 bases, the J end lost 7 bases, and 11 bases lay between the germline ends. In germline, CDR1 is SGHRS, CDR2 YFSETQ. CDR3 DNA: TGCGCCAGCAGCTCGGTCCAGGGCAATTCACCCCTCCACTTT. This encodes CASSSVQGNSPLHF.

This rearrangement joins TRBV7-3 to TRBJ1-1; D is perhaps TRBD1 (6 bases). Trimming left V 2 bases short and J 1 base short, with 11 bases between. CDR1 and CDR2 from the germline V gene are SGHTA and FQGTGA. The CDR3 length is 15 residues. CDR3 in amino acids: CASSLAPGQNTEAFF. As DNA, the CDR3 is TGTGCCAGCAGCTTAGCACCGGGACAGAACACTGAAGCTTTCTTT.

J is TRBJ2-2 and V is TRBV5-1; TRBD2 aligns across 14 bases. The CDR3 is made up of 19 amino acids. The V gene's germline CDR1 is SGHRS and CDR2 YFSETQ. The V segment lost 4 bases and the J segment 1 base; nucleotides outside the gene matches: 9. The CDR3: CASSPRGTSGGQNTGELFF. CDR3 nucleotide sequence: TGCGCCAGCAGCCCCCGCGGGACTAGCGGGGGTCAGAACACCGGGGAGCTGTTTTTT.

This chain joins TRBV7-8 and TRBJ2-1; D might be TRBD1 (8 bases). V was trimmed by 5 bases and J by 3 bases, leaving 29 bases between them. There are 20 residues in the CDR3. CDR1 is SGHVS, CDR2 FQNEAQ, per germline. In DNA, the CDR3 is TGTGCCAGCAGCCACACCGGATCGGACAGGGAGGGCCTTGACTACAATGAGCAGTTCTTC. It encodes CASSHTGSDREGLDYNEQFF.

This chain joins TRBV5-6 and TRBJ1-5, with D perhaps matching TRBD1 (6 bases). The CDR3 covers 15 residues. Between the trimmed V and J ends, which lost 4 bases and 7 bases, there was a span of 18 bases. Germline V CDR1 and CDR2: SGHDT, YYEEEE. CDR3: CASSTRGGHWQPQHF. In DNA, the CDR3 is TGTGCCAGCAGCACACGGGGGGGGCACTGGCAGCCCCAGCATTTT.